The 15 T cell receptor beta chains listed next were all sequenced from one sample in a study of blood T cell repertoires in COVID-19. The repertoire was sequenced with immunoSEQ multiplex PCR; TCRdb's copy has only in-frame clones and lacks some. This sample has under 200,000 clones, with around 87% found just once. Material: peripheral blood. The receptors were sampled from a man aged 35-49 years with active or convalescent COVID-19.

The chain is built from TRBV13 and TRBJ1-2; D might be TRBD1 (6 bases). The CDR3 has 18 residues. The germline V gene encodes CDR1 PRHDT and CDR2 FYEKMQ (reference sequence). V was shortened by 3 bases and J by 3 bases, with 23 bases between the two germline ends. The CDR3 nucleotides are TGTGCCAGCAGCTTGGAACAGGGCTTTTTGTTTGGGGACTATGGCTACACCTTC. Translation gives CASSLEQGFLFGDYGYTF.

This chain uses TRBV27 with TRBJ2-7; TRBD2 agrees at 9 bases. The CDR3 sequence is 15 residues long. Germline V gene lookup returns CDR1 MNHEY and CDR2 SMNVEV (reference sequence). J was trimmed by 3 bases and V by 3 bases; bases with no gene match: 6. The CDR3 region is CASSFSGGAIYEQYF. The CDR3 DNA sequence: TGTGCCAGCAGTTTTAGCGGGGGAGCGATCTACGAGCAGTACTTC.

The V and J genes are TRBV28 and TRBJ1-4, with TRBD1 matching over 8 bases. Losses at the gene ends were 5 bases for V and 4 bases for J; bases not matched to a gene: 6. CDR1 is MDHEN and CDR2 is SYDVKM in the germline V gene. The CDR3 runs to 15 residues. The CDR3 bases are TGTGCCAGCAGTCCTCCGGGACAGGTTAATGAAAAACTGTTTTTT. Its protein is CASSPPGQVNEKLFF. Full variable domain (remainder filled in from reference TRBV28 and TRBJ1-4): DVKVTQSSRYLVKRTGEKVFLECVQDMDHENMFWYRQDPGLGLRLIYFSYDVKMKEKGDIPEGYSVSREKKERFSLILESASTNQTSMYLCASSPPGQVNEKLFFGSGTQLSVL.

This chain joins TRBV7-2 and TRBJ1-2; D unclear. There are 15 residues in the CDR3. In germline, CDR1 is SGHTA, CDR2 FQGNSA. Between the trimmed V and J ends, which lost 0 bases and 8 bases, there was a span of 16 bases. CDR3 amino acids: CASSLAARGFGGYTF. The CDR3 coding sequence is TGTGCCAGCAGCTTAGCGGCCCGGGGATTTGGAGGCTACACCTTC. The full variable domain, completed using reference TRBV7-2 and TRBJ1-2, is GAGVSQSPSNKVTEKGKDVELRCDPISGHTALYWYRQSLGQGLEFLIYFQGNSAPDKSGLPSDRFSAERTGGSVSTLTIQRTQQEDSAVYLCASSLAARGFGGYTFGSGTRLTVV.

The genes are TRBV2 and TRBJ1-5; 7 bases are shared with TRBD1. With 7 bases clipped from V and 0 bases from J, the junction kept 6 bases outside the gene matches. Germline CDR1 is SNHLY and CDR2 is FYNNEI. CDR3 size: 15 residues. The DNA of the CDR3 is TGTGCCAGCACTCCGGGACAGAATAGCAATCAGCCCCAGCATTTT. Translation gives CASTPGQNSNQPQHF.

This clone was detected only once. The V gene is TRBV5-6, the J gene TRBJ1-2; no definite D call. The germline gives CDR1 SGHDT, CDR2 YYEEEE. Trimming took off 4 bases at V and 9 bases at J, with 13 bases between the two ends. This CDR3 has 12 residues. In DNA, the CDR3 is TGTGCCAGCAGCCTACAGACGATCAGCTACACCTTC. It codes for CASSLQTISYTF.

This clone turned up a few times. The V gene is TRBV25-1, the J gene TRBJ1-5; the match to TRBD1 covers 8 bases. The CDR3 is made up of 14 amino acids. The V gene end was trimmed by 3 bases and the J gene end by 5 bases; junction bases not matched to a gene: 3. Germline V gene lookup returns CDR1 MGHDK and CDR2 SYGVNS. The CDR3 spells CASSETGVDQPQHF. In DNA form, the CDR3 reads TGTGCCAGCAGTGAGACAGGGGTGGATCAGCCCCAGCATTTT.

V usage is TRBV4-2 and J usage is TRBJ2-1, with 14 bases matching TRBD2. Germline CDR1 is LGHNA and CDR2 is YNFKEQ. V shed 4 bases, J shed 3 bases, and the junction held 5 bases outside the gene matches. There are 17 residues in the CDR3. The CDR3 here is CASSPGTSGGFYNEQFF. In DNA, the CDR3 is TGTGCCAGCAGCCCCGGGACTAGCGGGGGTTTCTACAATGAGCAGTTCTTC.

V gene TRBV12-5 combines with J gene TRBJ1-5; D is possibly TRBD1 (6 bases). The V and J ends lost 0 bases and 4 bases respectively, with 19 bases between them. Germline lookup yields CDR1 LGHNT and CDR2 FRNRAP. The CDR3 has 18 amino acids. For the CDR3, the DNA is TGTGCTAGTGGTTTGGTCTGGTCAGGGGTTAATGTTAATCAGCCCCAGCATTTT. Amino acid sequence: CASGLVWSGVNVNQPQHF.

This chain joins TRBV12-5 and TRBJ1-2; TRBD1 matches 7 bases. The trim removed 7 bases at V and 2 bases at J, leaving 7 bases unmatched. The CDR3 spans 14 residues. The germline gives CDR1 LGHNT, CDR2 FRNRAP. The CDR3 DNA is TGTGCTAGTGACCGACAGGGTGCGAACTATGGCTACACCTTC. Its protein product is CASDRQGANYGYTF.

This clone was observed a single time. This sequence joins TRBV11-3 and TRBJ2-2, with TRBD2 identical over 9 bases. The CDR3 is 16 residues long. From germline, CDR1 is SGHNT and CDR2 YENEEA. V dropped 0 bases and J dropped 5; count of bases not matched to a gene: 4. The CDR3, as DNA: TGTGCCAGCAGCTTAGACGCGGGGGGGCATACCGGGGAGCTGTTTTTT. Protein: CASSLDAGGHTGELFF.

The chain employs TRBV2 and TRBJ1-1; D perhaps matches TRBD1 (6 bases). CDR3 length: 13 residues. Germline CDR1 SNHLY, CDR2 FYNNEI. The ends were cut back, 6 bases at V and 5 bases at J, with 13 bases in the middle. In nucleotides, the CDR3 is TGTGCCAGCAGCCTAGCTAGGGGGACTGAAGCTTTCTTT. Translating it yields CASSLARGTEAFF.

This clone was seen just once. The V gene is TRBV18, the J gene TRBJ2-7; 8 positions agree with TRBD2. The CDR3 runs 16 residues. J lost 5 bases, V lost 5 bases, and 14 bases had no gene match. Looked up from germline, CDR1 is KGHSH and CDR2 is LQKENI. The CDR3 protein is CASSTTSGTVSDEQYF. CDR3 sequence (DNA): TGTGCCAGCTCAACAACTAGCGGTACGGTTAGCGACGAGCAGTACTTC.

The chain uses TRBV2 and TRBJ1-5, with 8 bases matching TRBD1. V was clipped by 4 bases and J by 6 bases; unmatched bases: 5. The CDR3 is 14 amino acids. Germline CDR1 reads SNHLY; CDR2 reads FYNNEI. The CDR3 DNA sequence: TGTGCCAGCAGTGCATGGACAGGGTCTCAGCCCCAGCATTTT. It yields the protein CASSAWTGSQPQHF.

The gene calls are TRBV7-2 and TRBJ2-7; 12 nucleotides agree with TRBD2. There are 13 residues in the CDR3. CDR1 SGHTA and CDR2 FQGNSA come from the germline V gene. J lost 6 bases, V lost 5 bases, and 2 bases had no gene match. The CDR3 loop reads CASSPGLAGEQYF. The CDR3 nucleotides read TGTGCCAGCAGCCCGGGACTAGCGGGCGAGCAGTACTTC.